Given below is one T cell receptor (beta chain) in context. This clonotype was detected a few times. The clone's antigen remains unknown. Within one base of it there is no much larger clone, and no base qualities were kept. The data originate from a study of T-cell reconstitution after alpha-beta-depleted transplantation in children (dated by TCRdb to 2016 to 2017). Study-level background: T-cell immune reconstitution after TCRalphabeta/CD19-depleted allogeneic hematopoietic cell transplantation in children was quantitatively tracked in the study by means of TCR repertoire profiling.

To prepare the library, PCR was applied. The instrument was an Illumina HiSeq 2500. TCR libraries were prepared with molecular barcoding, using unique molecular identifiers to normalize TCRbeta repertoire quantification. TCRdb passed the public sequencing reads through fastp at Q25 and MiXCR, retaining productive beta sequences. Rows with one shared CDR3 protein collapse into an entry with the most common genes and DNA. Present in this sample are some 200,000 distinct CDR3 sequences, approximately 9.5% of which were seen just once. The ten top clones hold over 5% of the sample. The clonotype was recovered from a human donor who donated a stem cell graft to a child with acute lymphoblastic leukemia. The starting material was PBMCs from the stem cell graft donor, obtained from the stem cell graft.

The nucleotide sequence reads TGCAGTGCTAGAACGAGCGGGGAAAGGGAGCTGTTTTTT. Its coded protein is CSARTSGERELFF. The V gene is TRBV20-1 and the J gene is TRBJ2-2; TRBD2 lines up with 7 middle nucleotides. CDR1 and CDR2, per the germline V gene (reference sequence), are DFQATT and SNEGSKA. Compared with germline, V lacks 2 bases and J lacks 9 bases; bases without a gene match: 6. From its cysteine to its phenylalanine, the CDR3 spans 13 amino acids. Here the CDR3 DNA is all that survives: 39 bases in frame from base 1.